This T cell receptor (beta chain) was profiled in a study of T cell repertoires in cytomegalovirus infection. The CDR3 runs 14 residues. V dropped 6 bases and J dropped 2 bases, with 12 bases sitting between them. A single record per CDR3 protein comes from TCRdb applying MiXCR to the reads. Found here are 750,000 to 900,000 distinct CDR3 sequences, almost 30% of them singletons; the top ten hold about an eighth. A note on this clonotype: Antigen specificity is unknown.

The sample in question was cultured CD8+ T cells from PBMCs, obtained from culture after CMV antigen stimulation. This chain uses TRBV12-3 or TRBV12-4 with TRBJ2-3; D call uncertain. The receptor was isolated from a human donor in good health (CMV status not recorded). Some clones in this sample may be carry-over from other donors' samples. The CDR3 DNA follows: TGTGCCAGCAGCGCCCTCTCGATCACAGATACGCAGTATTTT. This codes for CASSALSITDTQYF.